The 8 T cell receptor beta chains given below trace back to one sample, sequenced in a study of T cells after yellow fever vaccination. TCRdb re-derived calls from the 5' RACE reads in MiXCR, one entry per CDR3 protein. The data show 300,000 to 400,000 distinct CDR3 sequences, approximately 4.2% seen once. The source was PBMCs, collected 5 days after the yellow fever booster vaccination. The receptor set was obtained from a man aged 18 to 29 who received the YFV17D yellow fever vaccine.

The table lists this clonotype with many counts. The rearrangement links TRBV9 to TRBJ2-1; 9 positions match TRBD2. CDR3 length: 15 residues. V shed 0 bases, J shed 9 bases, and the junction held 7 bases outside the gene matches. Germline V lookup: CDR1 SGDLS, CDR2 YYNGEE. As DNA, the CDR3 is TGTGCCAGCAGCGTAGGCGGGGGGGTATGGAGTGAGCAGTTCTTC. Protein sequence: CASSVGGGVWSEQFF.

This clonotype has a count of ten or more. The V gene is TRBV3-1, the J gene TRBJ2-1; TRBD1 matches at 7 bases. V shed 1 base and J 0 bases; nucleotides not matched to a gene: 6. In germline, CDR1 is LGHDT, CDR2 YNNKEL (reference sequence). This CDR3 region has 17 residues. The CDR3 nucleotides read TGTGCCAGCAGCCAAGTCGGACAGGTGAGCTCCTACAATGAGCAGTTCTTC. Its translation is CASSQVGQVSSYNEQFF.

The chain employs TRBV2 and TRBJ1-4, with D uncertain. V lost 2 bases to trimming and J lost 7 bases, with 11 bases between them. The length of the CDR3 is 14 residues. Germline loops: CDR1 SNHLY, CDR2 FYNNEI. CDR3 loop: CASSEYPTGEKLFF. The DNA of the CDR3 is TGTGCCAGCAGTGAATACCCGACGGGTGAAAAACTGTTTTTT.

This clonotype was counted a few times. The chain couples TRBV11-2 to TRBJ1-5, with D possibly TRBD1 on 6 matching bases. Per germline, CDR1 SGHAT and CDR2 FQNNGV. The CDR3 is 14 residues long. Trimming took 3 bases from V and 7 from J, leaving 13 bases between them. The CDR3 sequence is CASSFGGAGQPQHF. CDR3 nucleotide sequence: TGTGCCAGCAGCTTCGGGGGGGCCGGACAGCCCCAGCATTTT.

This clonotype was seen at least ten times. The chain is built from TRBV10-3 and TRBJ2-3; the D gene could be TRBD1 or TRBD2 (6 bases each). Trimming cost V 5 bases and J 1 base, with 16 bases left between them. There are 16 residues in the CDR3. The germline V gene has CDR1 ENHRY and CDR2 SYGVKD. CDR3 sequence reads: CAISLRGARGTDTQYF. The CDR3, as DNA: TGTGCCATCAGTCTAAGGGGGGCCCGTGGCACAGATACGCAGTATTTT.

The chain recombines TRBV27 with TRBJ1-5; D gene uncertain. V gave up 8 bases and J gave up 2 bases, with 7 bases separating them. This CDR3 has 12 residues. Germline CDR1 and CDR2: MNHEY and SMNVEV (reference sequence). The CDR3 nucleotides read TGTGCCAGCTCTACTCGCAATCAGCCCCAGCATTTT. It encodes CASSTRNQPQHF.

This clonotype was counted at least ten times. The rearrangement links TRBV4-1 to TRBJ1-4; unclear D gene. Per germline, CDR1 MGHRA and CDR2 YSYEKL. V lost 0 bases, J lost 4 bases, and 12 bases lay in between. The CDR3 covers 16 residues. CDR3 DNA: TGCGCCAGCAGCCAAGATTTGAACGCTTTTAATGAAAAACTGTTTTTT. The encoded protein is CASSQDLNAFNEKLFF.

This clonotype came up a few times. The chain carries TRBV20-1 and TRBJ2-3; D is uncertain. The CDR3 is made up of 13 amino acids. Germline V lookup: CDR1 DFQATT, CDR2 SNEGSKA (reference sequence). Trimming pared 0 bases from V and 3 bases from J, leaving 7 bases between. The CDR3 loop is CSAREKRTDTQYF. Here the CDR3 DNA reads TGCAGTGCTAGAGAAAAGAGAACAGATACGCAGTATTTT.